Presented here are 2 T cell receptor beta chains from one specimen sequenced in a study of cytomegalovirus exposure and HLA in healthy donors. Primers: 60 Vbeta forward and 13 Jbeta reverse. Sequencing was performed with immunoSEQ multiplex PCR; in TCRdb, only in-frame clones are kept and a portion is missing. Of around 170,000 clones listed, around 75% were seen once; the top ten hold 6.3%. The sample comprised PBMCs. The receptors here all came from a man aged 35 to 55 in good health and CMV-seropositive.

The chain uses TRBV6-5 and TRBJ1-4, with D perhaps matching TRBD1 (5 bases). Germline CDR1 MNHEY, CDR2 SVGAGI. V dropped 6 bases and J dropped 4 bases, with 15 bases sitting between them. CDR3 length: 15 amino acids. The CDR3 DNA reads as TGTGCCAGCAGACAGCAGGGAAGGAGTAATGAAAAACTGTTTTTT. Amino acid sequence: CASRQQGRSNEKLFF.

The rearrangement joins TRBV19 to TRBJ1-1; D is perhaps TRBD1 (6 bases). Germline-derived CDR1 and CDR2 are LNHDA and SQIVND (reference sequence). This CDR3 contains 15 residues. The V end was cut by 6 bases, the J end by 3 bases, with 17 bases between. This chain's CDR3 is CASSRGVGAYTEAFF. CDR3 DNA: TGTGCCAGTAGCAGGGGTGTTGGAGCGTACACTGAAGCTTTCTTT.